This entry lists 27 T cell receptor beta chains sequenced from one sample in a study of blood T cells in healthy people across ages. Together with a sample-barcoded 5' primer, a J-beta primer mix was included in a second PCR lasting about 7 to 11 cycles. TCRdb itself ran the 5' RACE reads through MiXCR, one entry per CDR3 protein. Seen here are under 800,000 distinct CDR3 sequences, roughly 44% observed once, and the top ten hold around a fifth. The sample taken for sequencing was blood. The receptor set was obtained from a woman aged 55-69 years in good health.

This clonotype showed up many times. The chain uses TRBV18 and TRBJ1-2; maybe TRBD1 (5 bases). CDR3 size: 13 residues. V shed 6 bases and J shed 3 bases, with 11 bases lying between them. The germline gives CDR1 KGHSH, CDR2 LQKENI. The chain's CDR3 is CASSPGTDYGYTF. As DNA, the CDR3 is TGTGCCAGCTCGCCCGGGACCGACTATGGCTACACCTTC.

A few counts support this clonotype. J is TRBJ1-2 and V is TRBV5-6; 9 nucleotides agree with TRBD1. This CDR3 has 14 amino acids. Germline V gene data show CDR1 as SGHDT and CDR2 as YYEEEE. J gave up 3 bases and V 0 bases, and 0 bases lay outside the gene matches. The CDR3 loop reads CASSLDRGHYGYTF. In nucleotides, the CDR3 is TGTGCCAGCAGCTTGGACAGGGGGCACTATGGCTACACCTTC.

The chain carries TRBV29-1 and TRBJ2-3; D unclear. The V end lost 3 bases, the J end lost 7 bases, and 5 bases lay between the germline ends. In germline, CDR1 is SQVTM, CDR2 ANQGSEA. The CDR3 contains 10 residues. The CDR3 nucleotides are TGCAGCGTTGACCCCAATACGCAGTATTTT. Its translation is CSVDPNTQYF.

The chain couples TRBV29-1 to TRBJ2-3; the D gene is possibly TRBD2 (6 bases). The ends were cut back, 6 bases at V and 5 bases at J, with 18 bases in the middle. The CDR3 totals 14 residues. Germline V gene lookup returns CDR1 SQVTM and CDR2 ANQGSEA. The CDR3 coding sequence is TGCAGCGTCCGACTAACCGGGAGAGGAGATACGCAGTATTTT. This gives the protein CSVRLTGRGDTQYF.

The genes are TRBV4-1 and TRBJ2-1; D perhaps matches TRBD1 (6 bases). Trimming took 5 bases from V and 7 from J, leaving 15 bases between them. CDR3 length: 14 residues. Germline loops: CDR1 MGHRA, CDR2 YSYEKL. The DNA of the CDR3 is TGCGCCAGCAGCGTGACAGGAAGTATGAATGAGCAGTTCTTC. This translates into CASSVTGSMNEQFF.

The genes are TRBV2 and TRBJ2-5; D unclear. The CDR3 runs to 12 residues. The V gene's germline CDR1 is SNHLY and CDR2 FYNNEI. V was cut by 8 bases and J by 1 base, with 8 bases left in between. The CDR3 here is CASWMAQETQYF. CDR3 sequence (DNA): TGTGCCAGCTGGATGGCCCAAGAGACCCAGTACTTC.

In the case of this clonotype: Germline is not matched at one junction end, which may reflect a read error. The rearrangement joins TRBV6-2 or TRBV6-3 to TRBJ2-6; D is perhaps TRBD1 or TRBD2 (5 bases each). Germline V CDR1 and CDR2: MNHEY, SVGEGT. The CDR3 length is 15 residues. The CDR3 loop is CASRSGTSGANVLAF. As DNA, the CDR3 is TGTGCCAGCAGGTCCGGGACCTCTGGGGCCAACGTCCTGGCTTTC.

This clonotype has just one count. This chain connects TRBV6-6 to TRBJ1-1, with a tentative D call TRBD1 (5 bases). Germline CDR1 MNHNY, CDR2 SVGAGI (reference sequence). CDR3 size: 11 residues. V lost 5 bases to trimming and J lost 7 bases, with 8 bases between them. The CDR3 here is CASSTRVEAFF. The CDR3, as DNA: TGTGCCAGCAGTACCAGGGTTGAAGCTTTCTTT.

CDR3 DNA: TGCAGTGCTAGAGTACAATATAATTCACCCCTCCACTTT. It translates to CSARVQYNSPLHF. V gene TRBV20-1 combines with J gene TRBJ1-6; D is unclear. Per the germline V gene, CDR1 is DFQATT and CDR2 is SNEGSKA (reference sequence). The CDR3 has 13 residues. Trimming removed 1 base from V and 4 bases from J, with 5 bases in between.

This chain joins TRBV6-2 or TRBV6-3 and TRBJ2-1; 9 nucleotides agree with TRBD2. The CDR3 sequence is 16 residues long. With V trimmed by 0 bases and J by 7 bases, 7 bases remained unmatched. Germline V gene data show CDR1 as MNHEY and CDR2 as SVGEGT. The chain's CDR3 is CASSYSGSGRSNEQFF. In DNA, the CDR3 is TGTGCCAGCAGTTACTCTGGTAGCGGGAGATCAAATGAGCAGTTCTTC.

This clonotype was seen a handful of times. Here the CDR3 reads CATSDTGPAYTQYF. Written as DNA, the CDR3 is TGTGCCACCAGTGACACCGGACCCGCGTATACGCAGTATTTT. The chain has TRBV24-1 and TRBJ2-3; D is undetermined. V lost 4 bases, J lost 7 bases, and 14 bases lay in between. Per the germline V gene, CDR1 is KGHDR and CDR2 is SFDVKD. The CDR3 runs 14 residues.

V gene TRBV15 combines with J gene TRBJ1-2; 10 bases map to TRBD1. The trim removed 3 bases at V and 8 bases at J, leaving 9 bases unmatched. Germline values: CDR1 LNHNV, CDR2 YYDKDF (reference sequence). This CDR3 comprises 15 residues. The CDR3 here is CATSSSWTGGWGYTF. The CDR3 DNA sequence: TGTGCCACCAGCAGTAGTTGGACAGGGGGATGGGGCTACACCTTC.

This clonotype was detected a few times. The V and J genes are TRBV20-1 and TRBJ1-2; TRBD1 aligns across 9 bases. Germline CDR1 reads DFQATT; CDR2 reads SNEGSKA (reference sequence). The V segment lost 7 bases and the J segment 7 bases; nucleotides outside the gene matches: 4. The CDR3 loop spans 11 amino acids. This chain's CDR3 is CSVGQGLGYTF. The CDR3 nucleotides read TGCAGTGTTGGACAGGGGCTTGGCTACACCTTC.

This clonotype was observed once. V gene TRBV28 combines with J gene TRBJ2-3; the match to TRBD1 covers 9 bases. V was pared by 11 bases and J by 6 bases, with 6 bases of the junction left unmatched. The germline CDR1 and CDR2 sequences are MDHEN and SYDVKM. The CDR3 has 12 amino acids. DNA of the CDR3: TGTGCCGCACAGGGGGCGCCGGATACGCAGTATTTT. Translation: CAAQGAPDTQYF.

In its sample, this clonotype was seen a few times. The chain combines TRBV29-1 with TRBJ2-2; the D is unclear. Trimming removed 7 bases from V and 2 bases from J, with 5 bases in between. The CDR3 is made up of 11 amino acids. Germline-derived CDR1 and CDR2 are SQVTM and ANQGSEA. The CDR3 nucleotides read TGCAGCGGCAGAAACACCGGGGAGCTGTTTTTT. The encoded protein is CSGRNTGELFF.

The V call is TRBV20-1, the J call TRBJ1-1, with D tentatively TRBD1 (5 bases). This CDR3 region has 13 residues. Per germline, CDR1 DFQATT and CDR2 SNEGSKA (reference sequence). V dropped 3 bases and J dropped 1 base, with 9 bases sitting between them. The CDR3 protein is CSASWQGNTEAFF. The CDR3 nucleotides read TGCAGTGCTAGCTGGCAGGGGAACACTGAAGCTTTCTTT.

The V and J genes are TRBV5-8 and TRBJ2-1; 10 bases map to TRBD2. After removal of 0 bases from V and 6 bases from J, the junction contained 6 bases not matched to a gene. Germline values: CDR1 SGHTS, CDR2 YDEGEE. The CDR3 totals 16 residues. CDR3 sequence: CASSLESGGAVNEQFF. CDR3 nucleotides: TGTGCCAGCAGCTTGGAAAGCGGGGGGGCCGTCAATGAGCAGTTCTTC.

J is TRBJ1-1 and V is TRBV4-3; D gene uncertain. The V end lost 0 bases, the J end lost 0 bases, and 8 bases lay between the germline ends. The germline CDR1 and CDR2 sequences are LGHNA and YSLEER. CDR3 size: 15 residues. The CDR3 coding sequence is TGCGCCAGCAGCCAAGAAGGCAGCCTGAACACTGAAGCTTTCTTT. This translates into CASSQEGSLNTEAFF.

This clonotype was seen only a few times. The genes are TRBV20-1 and TRBJ2-5; D not certain. The last part of the DNA fits TRBJ2-7 better; the J call may be wrong. The CDR3 totals 12 residues. Germline V gives CDR1 DFQATT, CDR2 SNEGSKA (reference sequence). CDR3 loop: CSANYANYEQYF. The CDR3 DNA reads TGCAGTGCTAACTACGCCAACTACGAGCAGTACTTC.

This rearrangement joins TRBV6-1 to TRBJ1-2; D uncertain. V was trimmed by 6 bases and J by 1 base, leaving 9 bases between them. The CDR3 spans 13 residues. Per germline, CDR1 MNHNS and CDR2 SASEGT. CDR3 nucleotides: TGTGCCAGCAGGAACGAGGGTAACTATGGCTACACCTTC. This sequence encodes CASRNEGNYGYTF.

This clonotype was detected only a few times. The chain employs TRBV6-6 and TRBJ2-3; D uncertain. The CDR3 covers 14 residues. The ends were cut back, 7 bases at V and 6 bases at J, with 17 bases in the middle. The germline CDR1 and CDR2 sequences are MNHNY and SVGAGI (reference sequence). The CDR3 sequence is CASTLRGTGDTQYF. CDR3 in DNA: TGTGCCAGCACCCTACGTGGTACTGGGGATACGCAGTATTTT.

This clonotype was detected ten times or more. J is TRBJ2-7 and V is TRBV28, with 10 bases that match TRBD1. After removal of 4 bases from V and 2 bases from J, the junction contained 8 bases not matched to a gene. This CDR3 comprises 16 residues. Germline CDR1 reads MDHEN; CDR2 reads SYDVKM. CDR3 protein: CASSSTGQGNAYEQYF. As DNA, the CDR3 is TGTGCCAGCAGTTCGACGGGACAGGGGAATGCCTACGAGCAGTACTTC.

The V and J genes are TRBV7-3 and TRBJ2-5, with 10 bases matching TRBD1. Near its end, the DNA agrees better with TRBJ2-7, so the J call may be wrong. CDR1 is SGHTA, CDR2 FQGTGA, per germline. The CDR3 has 14 amino acids. CDR3 loop: CASSSGTGVHEQYF. For the CDR3, the DNA is TGTGCCAGCAGCTCCGGGACAGGGGTCCACGAGCAGTACTTC.

The chain combines TRBV20-1 with TRBJ2-5; 8 bases line up with TRBD2. The end of the DNA is better explained by TRBJ2-7, so the J call may be wrong. CDR1 is DFQATT and CDR2 is SNEGSKA in the germline V gene (reference sequence). CDR3 length: 13 residues. The CDR3 region has the DNA TGCAGTGCCAAGCGGGGGACCTTATACGAGCAGTACTTC. The encoded protein is CSAKRGTLYEQYF.

This clonotype showed up just once. The J gene is TRBJ2-2, the V gene TRBV2, with D maybe TRBD2 (5 bases). This CDR3 has 17 amino acids. Trimming removed 7 bases from V and 0 bases from J, with 18 bases in between. CDR1 and CDR2 from the germline V gene are SNHLY and FYNNEI. CDR3 sequence: CASIRGSRKTNTGELFF. In DNA, the CDR3 is TGTGCCAGCATTCGAGGGTCCAGGAAGACGAACACCGGGGAGCTGTTTTTT. Full variable domain (missing parts from reference TRBV2 and TRBJ2-2): EPEVTQTPSHQVTQMGQEVILRCVPISNHLYFYWYRQILGQKVEFLVSFYNNEISEKSEIFDDQFSVERPDGSNFTLKIRSTKLEDSAMYFCASIRGSRKTNTGELFFGEGSRLTVL.

The CDR3 bases are TGCAGTGCTAGAGATGGCCACAGGGCCGAGCAGTACTTC. It translates to CSARDGHRAEQYF. V usage is TRBV20-1 and J usage is TRBJ2-7; perhaps TRBD1 as D (6 bases). Trimming took 0 bases from V and 6 from J, leaving 12 bases between them. Germline V CDR1 and CDR2: DFQATT, SNEGSKA (reference sequence). CDR3 length equals 13 residues.

This chain joins TRBV3-1 and TRBJ2-5; 7 bases align to TRBD1. The CDR3 runs 13 residues. The V and J ends lost 2 bases and 11 bases, in that order; junction bases with no gene match: 8. Germline-derived CDR1 and CDR2 are LGHDT and YNNKEL (reference sequence). The CDR3 protein is CASSQPRDSRQYF. The CDR3 DNA sequence: TGTGCCAGCAGCCAACCCCGGGACAGTAGGCAGTACTTC.